These 27 T cell receptor beta chains were sequenced from one sample in a study of shared clonotypes between healthy human individuals. Sequenced by immunoSEQ multiplex PCR; TCRdb stores in-frame clones only, minus some. The sample includes about 2.2 million clones, roughly 91% seen only once; the top ten take 1.5% to 2%. CD45RO-negative, CCR7-positively selected cells formed the naive CD8 fraction, excluding terminally differentiated effector memory CD45RA+ cells. The sample comprised naive CD8+ T cells from PBMCs. These receptors were obtained from a man younger than 35 in good health. Some clones in this sample may be carry-over from other donors' samples.

The chain uses TRBV7-9 and TRBJ2-7, with 13 bases lining up with TRBD2. The CDR3 is 17 amino acids. The germline CDR1 and CDR2 sequences are SEHNR and FQNEAQ (reference sequence). With V trimmed by 5 bases and J by 7 bases, 14 bases remained unmatched. The CDR3 is CASSPYRTSGRGREQYF. For the CDR3, the DNA is TGTGCCAGCAGCCCATACCGGACTAGCGGGAGAGGAAGGGAGCAGTACTTC.

This clone was detected only once. The chain has TRBV15 and TRBJ2-4; 7 nucleotides match TRBD2. V dropped 0 bases and J dropped 4; count of bases not matched to a gene: 9. There are 17 residues in the CDR3. Germline V CDR1 and CDR2: LNHNV, YYDKDF (reference sequence). For the CDR3, the DNA is TGTGCCACCAGCAGAGACCGATCGGGAGCGGGAAAAAACATTCAGTACTTC. Protein product: CATSRDRSGAGKNIQYF.

This clone appeared once. This chain connects TRBV13 to TRBJ2-7; D could derive from TRBD1 or TRBD2 (6 bases each). This CDR3 is built from 18 residues. The germline V gene has CDR1 PRHDT and CDR2 FYEKMQ (reference sequence). V dropped 5 bases and J dropped 2 bases, with 25 bases sitting between them. The CDR3, as DNA: TGTGCCAGCAGCCCCCGGTCAGACAATACAGGGACTGCCTACGAGCAGTACTTC. Protein: CASSPRSDNTGTAYEQYF. The whole variable domain, filled in from reference TRBV13 and TRBJ2-7, reads AAGVIQSPRHLIKEKRETATLKCYPIPRHDTVYWYQQGPGQDPQFLISFYEKMQSDKGSIPDRFSAQQFSDYHSELNMSSLELGDSALYFCASSPRSDNTGTAYEQYFGPGTRLTVT.

The chain carries TRBV29-1 and TRBJ1-5; weak D call: TRBD1 (6 bases). The germline V gene has CDR1 SQVTM and CDR2 ANQGSEA. This CDR3 spans 13 amino acids. Trimming removed 4 bases at V and 2 bases at J, with 9 bases between. The chain's CDR3 is CSVAGGRNQPQHF. The DNA for the CDR3 is TGCAGCGTTGCGGGGGGCCGCAATCAGCCCCAGCATTTT.

The chain links TRBV7-9 to TRBJ2-1, with 11 bases matching TRBD2. The CDR3 loop spans 16 amino acids. V lost 3 bases to trimming and J lost 4 bases; unmatched junction nucleotides: 5. The germline V gene encodes CDR1 SEHNR and CDR2 FQNEAQ (reference sequence). Written as DNA, the CDR3 is TGTGCCAGCAGCTTCAAACTAGCGGGAGCATACAATGAGCAGTTCTTC. Its protein product is CASSFKLAGAYNEQFF. The whole variable domain, remainder taken from reference TRBV7-9 and TRBJ2-1, is DTGVSQNPRHKITKRGQNVTFRCDPISEHNRLYWYRQTLGQGPEFLTYFQNEAQLEKSRLLSDRFSAERPKGSFSTLEIQRTEQGDSAMYLCASSFKLAGAYNEQFFGPGTRLTVL.

Here the CDR3 DNA reads TGTGCCAGCAGTCGGACGATCAGGGAGACCCAGTACTTC. Encoded protein: CASSRTIRETQYF. The chain has TRBV7-6 and TRBJ2-5; D ambiguous. The CDR3 sequence is 13 residues long. Germline CDR1 SGHVS, CDR2 FNYEAQ. V was trimmed by 6 bases and J by 5 bases, leaving 13 bases between them. The full variable domain, completed using reference TRBV7-6 and TRBJ2-5, is GAGVSQSPRYKVTKRGQDVALRCDPISGHVSLYWYRQALGQGPEFLTYFNYEAQQDKSGLPNDRFSAERPEGSISTLTIQRTEQRDSAMYRCASSRTIRETQYFGPGTRLLVL.

The V and J genes are TRBV4-1 and TRBJ2-7, with 9 bases fitting TRBD1. CDR3 length equals 16 residues. V was pared by 3 bases and J by 6 bases, with 12 bases of the junction left unmatched. The V gene's germline CDR1 is MGHRA and CDR2 YSYEKL. The CDR3 reads CASSHSKGQGEAEQYF. CDR3 bases: TGCGCCAGCAGCCATTCCAAGGGACAGGGAGAAGCCGAGCAGTACTTC.

V usage is TRBV7-2 and J usage is TRBJ2-1; the match to TRBD2 covers 11 bases. Looked up from germline, CDR1 is SGHTA and CDR2 is FQGNSA. After removal of 2 bases from V and 6 bases from J, the junction contained 9 bases not matched to a gene. The CDR3 is 17 residues long. CDR3 loop: CASSLYAGLAVPNEQFF. The CDR3 DNA sequence: TGTGCCAGCAGCTTATACGCGGGACTAGCGGTACCCAATGAGCAGTTCTTC.

The J gene is TRBJ2-1, the V gene TRBV9; D is unclear. CDR3 length equals 16 residues. V shed 0 bases and J shed 1 base, with 11 bases lying between them. CDR1 and CDR2 (germline): SGDLS, YYNGEE. The DNA of the CDR3 is TGTGCCAGCAGCGTAGATGAGACGCCTTCCTACAATGAGCAGTTCTTC. Its translation: CASSVDETPSYNEQFF.

The chain is built from TRBV7-9 and TRBJ2-7; 8 nucleotides match TRBD2. J gave up 0 bases and V 5 bases, and 6 bases lay outside the gene matches. CDR3 size: 15 residues. The germline V gene encodes CDR1 SEHNR and CDR2 FQNEAQ (reference sequence). The CDR3 here is CASSPLAVPSYEQYF. CDR3 coding DNA: TGTGCCAGCAGCCCACTAGCGGTCCCCTCCTACGAGCAGTACTTC.

The count of this clone is one. This chain connects TRBV5-1 to TRBJ2-7, with D hard to call. V was trimmed by 2 bases and J by 3 bases, leaving 12 bases between them. This CDR3 is built from 14 residues. Germline loops: CDR1 SGHRS, CDR2 YFSETQ. The CDR3 protein is CASSFSWGSYEQYF. CDR3 coding DNA: TGCGCCAGCAGCTTCAGCTGGGGTAGCTACGAGCAGTACTTC. Supplemented by reference TRBV5-1 and TRBJ2-7, the full variable domain reads KAGVTQTPRYLIKTRGQQVTLSCSPISGHRSVSWYQQTPGQGLQFLFEYFSETQRNKGNFPGRFSGRQFSNSRSEMNVSTLELGDSALYLCASSFSWGSYEQYFGPGTRLTVT.

The genes are TRBV19 and TRBJ1-1; D is ambiguous. Germline V gives CDR1 LNHDA, CDR2 SQIVND (reference sequence). The CDR3 is made up of 14 amino acids. Trimming removed 5 bases at V and 0 bases at J, with 10 bases between. The CDR3 spells CASSLQRLNTEAFF. CDR3 DNA: TGTGCCAGTAGTTTGCAGAGACTGAACACTGAAGCTTTCTTT. Full variable domain (missing parts from reference TRBV19 and TRBJ1-1): DGGITQSPKYLFRKEGQNVTLSCEQNLNHDAMYWYRQDPGQGLRLIYYSQIVNDFQKGDIAEGYSVSREKKESFPLTVTSAQKNPTAFYLCASSLQRLNTEAFFGQGTRLTVV.

V is TRBV5-1 and J is TRBJ1-5; a possible D gene is TRBD1 (5 bases). The CDR3 totals 16 residues. V was trimmed by 4 bases and J by 4 bases, leaving 18 bases between them. Germline V gene data show CDR1 as SGHRS and CDR2 as YFSETQ. The chain's CDR3 is CASSLDPGTVNQPQHF. CDR3 sequence (DNA): TGCGCCAGCAGCCTAGACCCCGGGACCGTTAATCAGCCCCAGCATTTT. Full variable domain (missing parts from reference TRBV5-1 and TRBJ1-5): KAGVTQTPRYLIKTRGQQVTLSCSPISGHRSVSWYQQTPGQGLQFLFEYFSETQRNKGNFPGRFSGRQFSNSRSEMNVSTLELGDSALYLCASSLDPGTVNQPQHFGDGTRLSIL.

The chain carries TRBV29-1 and TRBJ2-7; the D gene is possibly TRBD2 (5 bases). CDR3 size: 14 residues. Germline CDR1 is SQVTM and CDR2 is ANQGSEA. V was trimmed by 2 bases and J by 0 bases, leaving 11 bases between them. CDR3: CSVEPVSGSYEQYF. The DNA for the CDR3 is TGCAGCGTTGAACCGGTCAGCGGCTCCTACGAGCAGTACTTC.

This chain connects TRBV15 to TRBJ2-5, with D unclear. V was trimmed by 0 bases and J by 5 bases, leaving 13 bases between them. In germline, CDR1 is LNHNV, CDR2 YYDKDF (reference sequence). The CDR3 totals 15 residues. The chain's CDR3 is CATSRDRTPRETQYF. CDR3 in DNA: TGTGCCACCAGCAGAGATCGGACGCCCCGGGAGACCCAGTACTTC.

The chain combines TRBV29-1 with TRBJ2-2; 7 bases agree with TRBD1. With 6 bases clipped from V and 2 bases from J, the junction kept 12 bases outside the gene matches. The CDR3 has 16 amino acids. Germline lookup yields CDR1 SQVTM and CDR2 ANQGSEA. The CDR3 DNA reads as TGCAGCGTGCCCGGGGTAGGGACAGAAAACACCGGGGAGCTGTTTTTT. Translating gives CSVPGVGTENTGELFF.

The CDR3 loop is CTSSPGRGSYEQYF. As DNA, the CDR3 is TGCACCAGCAGCCCAGGGAGGGGGTCCTACGAGCAGTACTTC. V gene TRBV1 combines with J gene TRBJ2-7; whether TRBD2, the table's D call, matches the DNA was not checked. TRBV1 has pseudogene status. The length of the CDR3 is 14 residues.

The J gene is TRBJ1-1, the V gene TRBV29-1, with 7 bases aligning to TRBD1. The CDR3 is 12 amino acids. Unmatched junction bases numbered 3, after V lost 2 bases and J lost 6 bases. Germline V CDR1 and CDR2: SQVTM, ANQGSEA. The CDR3 loop reads CSVELTGPEAFF. In nucleotides, the CDR3 is TGCAGCGTTGAATTGACAGGGCCTGAAGCTTTCTTT.

The chain is built from TRBV10-3 and TRBJ2-7, with 7 bases aligning to TRBD1. Trimming cost V 3 bases and J 1 base; bases outside gene matches: 3. CDR3 length equals 14 residues. Germline V gives CDR1 ENHRY, CDR2 SYGVKD. The CDR3 coding sequence is TGTGCCATCAGTGACGAGGGGGCTTCCTACGAGCAGTACTTC. This sequence encodes CAISDEGASYEQYF.

Turning to this clone: Other DNA sequences from this sample encode an identical CDR3 as well. The rearrangement uses TRBV19 and TRBJ1-5; TRBD1 matches at 8 bases. V lost 8 bases, J lost 7 bases, and 7 bases stayed unmatched. CDR1 is LNHDA and CDR2 is SQIVND in the germline V gene (reference sequence). There are 13 residues in the CDR3. The CDR3 coding sequence is TGTGCCAGTTCGGACAGGGTGGGGCAGCCCCAGCATTTT. This encodes CASSDRVGQPQHF. The full variable domain, in which reference TRBV19 and TRBJ1-5 provide the parts outside the CDR3, is DGGITQSPKYLFRKEGQNVTLSCEQNLNHDAMYWYRQDPGQGLRLIYYSQIVNDFQKGDIAEGYSVSREKKESFPLTVTSAQKNPTAFYLCASSDRVGQPQHFGDGTRLSIL.

The rearrangement links TRBV7-9 to TRBJ1-2; D not certain. The CDR3 length is 14 residues. The germline CDR1 and CDR2 sequences are SEHNR and FQNEAQ (reference sequence). V gave up 5 bases and J gave up 0 bases, with 10 bases separating them. In nucleotides, the CDR3 is TGTGCCAGCAGCACAGCAGCAGCTAACTATGGCTACACCTTC. Residues: CASSTAAANYGYTF.

The chain uses TRBV27 and TRBJ2-2, with 9 bases lining up with TRBD2. V dropped 6 bases and J dropped 7; count of bases not matched to a gene: 9. The CDR3 totals 15 residues. CDR1 and CDR2 (germline): MNHEY, SMNVEV (reference sequence). CDR3 sequence reads: CASSQVSGGIGELFF. CDR3 nucleotides: TGTGCCAGCAGCCAAGTCAGCGGGGGGATCGGGGAGCTGTTTTTT.

Of note for this clone: Different DNA sequences within this sample yield the same CDR3. The V call is TRBV5-6, the J call TRBJ1-2, with D possibly TRBD1 on 6 matching bases. The CDR3 spans 14 residues. Germline V gene sequence: CDR1 SGHDT, CDR2 YYEEEE. Trimming pared 1 base from V and 2 bases from J, leaving 9 bases between. CDR3 sequence reads: CASSLLGANYGYTF. CDR3 in DNA: TGTGCCAGCAGCTTGTTGGGGGCGAACTATGGCTACACCTTC.

The chain uses TRBV7-3 and TRBJ2-1; TRBD2 might be the D (5 bases). Germline-derived CDR1 and CDR2 are SGHTA and FQGTGA. The CDR3 spans 14 residues. The V gene lost 2 bases and the J gene lost 9 bases, with 14 bases spanning the gap. The CDR3 nucleotides read TGTGCCAGCAGCTTAGACCCCCCGGCGGGTGAGCAGTTCTTC. Translation: CASSLDPPAGEQFF.

The chain has TRBV27 and TRBJ2-7; no clear D gene. Germline values: CDR1 MNHEY, CDR2 SMNVEV (reference sequence). The CDR3 contains 16 residues. Between the trimmed V and J ends, which lost 3 bases and 0 bases, there was a span of 15 bases. CDR3 region: CASSLILPTFSYEQYF. The CDR3 DNA sequence: TGTGCCAGCAGTTTGATCCTGCCCACTTTCTCCTACGAGCAGTACTTC.

This clone was picked up one time. The CDR3 nucleotides are TGTGCCAGCAGCGTACGCGCTGGAGACAGGGGGCGGGACATTCAGTACTTC. Protein: CASSVRAGDRGRDIQYF. V gene TRBV9 combines with J gene TRBJ2-4, with 10 bases fitting TRBD1. The CDR3 extends over 17 amino acids. The V segment lost 1 base and the J segment 8 bases; nucleotides outside the gene matches: 12. Germline loops: CDR1 SGDLS, CDR2 YYNGEE.

This CDR3 reads CASSLYQGEGYGYTF. Here the CDR3 DNA reads TGTGCCAGCAGCTTATATCAGGGAGAAGGCTATGGCTACACCTTC. The rearrangement links TRBV11-2 to TRBJ1-2, with TRBD1 as a possible D gene (5 bases). Germline values: CDR1 SGHAT, CDR2 FQNNGV. The CDR3 loop spans 15 amino acids. V shed 2 bases and J shed 4 bases, with 14 bases lying between them.